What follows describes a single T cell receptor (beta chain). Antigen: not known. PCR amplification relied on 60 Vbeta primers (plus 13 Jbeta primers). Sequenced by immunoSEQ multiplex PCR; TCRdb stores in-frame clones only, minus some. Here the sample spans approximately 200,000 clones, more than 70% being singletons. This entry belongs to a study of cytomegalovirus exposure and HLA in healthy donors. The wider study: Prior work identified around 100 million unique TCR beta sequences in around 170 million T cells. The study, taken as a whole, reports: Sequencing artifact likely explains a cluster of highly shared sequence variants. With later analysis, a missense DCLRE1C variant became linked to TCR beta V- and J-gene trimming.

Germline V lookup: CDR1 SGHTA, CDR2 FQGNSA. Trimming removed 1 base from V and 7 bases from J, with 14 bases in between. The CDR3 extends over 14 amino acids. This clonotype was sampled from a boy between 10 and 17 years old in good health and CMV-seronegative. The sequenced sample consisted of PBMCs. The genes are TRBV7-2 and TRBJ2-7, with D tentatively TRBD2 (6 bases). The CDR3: CASSLGKGGIEQYF. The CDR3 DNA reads TGTGCCAGCAGCTTAGGGAAGGGCGGGATAGAGCAGTACTTC.